This section outlines one TCR beta chain sequence together with its context. Its antigen is undetermined. The method was immunoSEQ multiplex PCR; TCRdb's version includes in-frame clones alone and lacks a portion of them. In the table there are around 88,000 clones, roughly nine tenths of which are singletons. This entry belongs to a study of T cell responses to AZD1222 COVID-19 vaccine. Study outcomes and limitations: Across the whole spike, CD4 TCRs peaked at regions 160-218 and 743-854. Mostly white British, mostly female donors; authors suggested clonal diversity may be underestimated. Regions left unmutated in variants are reportedly the target of nearly half of spike-specific TCRs.

The CDR3 covers 14 residues. CDR1 is MNHEY, CDR2 SVGAGI, per germline. V shed 5 bases, J shed 3 bases, and the junction held 2 bases outside the gene matches. This sequence originates from an adult in good health. The rearrangement joins TRBV6-5 to TRBJ2-7; 12 bases are a match to TRBD2. The input for sequencing was peripheral blood, taken on day 0 of AZD1222 vaccination. The CDR3 spells CASSRTSGNYEQYF. CDR3 DNA: TGTGCCAGCAGTCGGACTAGCGGGAACTACGAGCAGTACTTC.